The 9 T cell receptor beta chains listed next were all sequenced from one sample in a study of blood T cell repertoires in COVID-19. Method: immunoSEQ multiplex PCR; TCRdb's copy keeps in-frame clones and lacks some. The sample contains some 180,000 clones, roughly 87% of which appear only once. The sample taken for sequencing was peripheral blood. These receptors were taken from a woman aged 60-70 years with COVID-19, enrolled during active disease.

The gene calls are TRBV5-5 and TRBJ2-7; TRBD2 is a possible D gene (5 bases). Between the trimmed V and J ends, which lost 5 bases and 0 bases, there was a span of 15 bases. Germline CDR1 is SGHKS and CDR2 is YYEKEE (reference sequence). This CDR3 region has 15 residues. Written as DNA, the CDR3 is TGTGCCAGCAGTTTCGGAGGACTCAGCTCCTACGAGCAGTACGTC. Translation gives CASSFGGLSSYEQYV.

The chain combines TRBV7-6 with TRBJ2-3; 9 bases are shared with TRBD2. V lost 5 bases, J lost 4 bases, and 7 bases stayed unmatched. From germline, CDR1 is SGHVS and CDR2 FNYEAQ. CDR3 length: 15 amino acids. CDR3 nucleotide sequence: TGTGCCAGCAGCCTTAGCGGGGGAAGGGCAGATACGCAGTATTTT. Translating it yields CASSLSGGRADTQYF.

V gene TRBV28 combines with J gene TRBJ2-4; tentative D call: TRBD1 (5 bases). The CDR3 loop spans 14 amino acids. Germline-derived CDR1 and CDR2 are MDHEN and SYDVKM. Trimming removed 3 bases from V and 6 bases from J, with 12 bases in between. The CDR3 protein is CASSFQGQGNIQYF. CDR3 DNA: TGTGCCAGCAGTTTTCAGGGTCAGGGAAACATTCAGTACTTC.

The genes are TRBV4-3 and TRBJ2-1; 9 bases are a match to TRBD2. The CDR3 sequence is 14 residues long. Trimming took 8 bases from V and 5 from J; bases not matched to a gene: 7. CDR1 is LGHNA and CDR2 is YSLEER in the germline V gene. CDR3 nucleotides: TGCGCCAGCGGAGTTAGCGGGAGCCACAATGAGCAGTTCTTC. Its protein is CASGVSGSHNEQFF.

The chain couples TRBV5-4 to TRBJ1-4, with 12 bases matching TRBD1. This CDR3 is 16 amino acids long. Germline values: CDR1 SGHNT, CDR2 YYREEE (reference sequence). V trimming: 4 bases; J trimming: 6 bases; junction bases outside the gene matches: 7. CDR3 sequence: CASSQRDRGRDEKLFF. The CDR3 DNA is TGTGCCAGCAGCCAGAGGGACAGGGGGCGGGATGAAAAACTGTTTTTT.

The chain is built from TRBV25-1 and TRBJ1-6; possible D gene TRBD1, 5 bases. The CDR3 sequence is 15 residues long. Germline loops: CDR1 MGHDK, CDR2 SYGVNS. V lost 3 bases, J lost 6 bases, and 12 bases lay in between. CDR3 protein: CASSDGGPPNSPLHF. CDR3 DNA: TGTGCCAGCAGTGACGGGGGACCTCCTAATTCACCCCTCCACTTT.

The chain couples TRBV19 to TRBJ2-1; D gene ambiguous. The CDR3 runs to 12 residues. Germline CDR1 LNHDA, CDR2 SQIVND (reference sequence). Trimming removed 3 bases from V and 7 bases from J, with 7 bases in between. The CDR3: CASSISLNEQFF. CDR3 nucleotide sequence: TGTGCCAGTAGTATTTCCCTAAATGAGCAGTTCTTC.

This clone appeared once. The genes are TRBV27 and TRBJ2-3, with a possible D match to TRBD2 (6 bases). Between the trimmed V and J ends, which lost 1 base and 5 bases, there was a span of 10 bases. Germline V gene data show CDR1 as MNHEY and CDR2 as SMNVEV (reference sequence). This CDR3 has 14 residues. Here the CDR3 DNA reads TGTGCCAGCAGTTTATTGGGGCGGGAAGATACGCAGTATTTT. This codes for CASSLLGREDTQYF.

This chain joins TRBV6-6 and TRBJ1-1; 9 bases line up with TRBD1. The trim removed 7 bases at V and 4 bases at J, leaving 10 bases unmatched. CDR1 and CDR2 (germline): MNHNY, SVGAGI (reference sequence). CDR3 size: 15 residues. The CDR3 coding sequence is TGTGCCAGCAATGCACCCGGGACAGGGACCACTGAAGCTTTCTTT. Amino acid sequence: CASNAPGTGTTEAFF.